This entry describes one TCR beta chain. Its cognate antigen is unknown. Germline lookup yields CDR1 LNHDA and CDR2 SQIVND (reference sequence). V gave up 2 bases and J gave up 5 bases, with 13 bases separating them. This CDR3 spans 15 amino acids. The source of the sample is a study of T cell responses to AZD1222 COVID-19 vaccine. The study, taken as a whole, reports: Seropositive at baseline were only a handful of AZD1222 recipients. Elevations in Spike-specific TCR breadth and depth followed administration of two AZD1222 doses.

The data were produced by immunoSEQ multiplex PCR, yet TCRdb's version contains in-frame clones alone and is incomplete. Of about 130,000 clones in the sample, around 92% were seen once. The material sequenced was peripheral blood, taken on day 0 of AZD1222 vaccination. This sequence originates from an adult in good health. The chain recombines TRBV19 with TRBJ1-5; D is undetermined. The DNA for the CDR3 is TGTGCCAGTAGTATATGGAGGGTAGAGGATCAGCCCCAGCATTTT. It codes for CASSIWRVEDQPQHF.